This T cell receptor (beta chain) was obtained from a study of blood T cell repertoires in COVID-19. Study-wide context: The samples span acute and convalescent COVID-19 from the United States, Italy and Spain. From T cells, B-cell-depleted T cells, or PBMCs came the material, which was cDNA or gDNA.

The CDR3 runs 13 residues. Trimming stripped 1 base from V and 5 bases from J, with 5 bases between. Germline lookup yields CDR1 SGHDN and CDR2 FVKESK. Original analysis: Amplified reference gene primers provided the basis for estimating nucleated cell counts. Generated by immunoSEQ multiplex PCR, the TCRdb table keeps only in-frame clones and is missing some. That table is the source of V, J and clone size, and D and trimming were worked out from the DNA. This table has about 80,000 clones, 70% to 80% appearing once. This chain uses TRBV14 with TRBJ2-2; D gene uncertain. This sequence originates from a man aged 70-80 years with active or convalescent COVID-19. The sequencing input was peripheral blood. The CDR3 loop is CASSQVRTGELFF. In nucleotides, the CDR3 is TGTGCCAGCAGCCAAGTCCGGACCGGGGAGCTGTTTTTT.